This T cell receptor beta chain was sequenced during a study of regulatory T cells in long-lasting Graves disease. The CDR3 has 14 residues. Germline V gene sequence: CDR1 MNHGY, CDR2 SVAAGI. Trimming took off 3 bases at V and 5 bases at J, with 13 bases between the two ends. Building of the TCR beta libraries involved iRepertoire HTBI primers and Arm-PCR of CDR3 regions. In the authors' methods: Across samples, 60 or so TRBV and 13 to 15 TRBJ segments were found. TCRdb passed the multiplex PCR reads through MiXCR, listing each CDR3 protein once. TCRdb, not the original authors, processed these V and J calls. The table has 400,000 to 500,000 distinct CDR3 sequences, 20% to 25% seen once; the top ten hold over 7.5%. Noted time point: persistent/refractory GD, antithyroid drugs over 5 years with positive TRAb. Making the TCR library involved RNA that had been extracted from PBMCs. As regards this clonotype: A clone one base away is much larger, so this may be a read error.

Sample: peripheral blood mononuclear cells (PBMCs), taken when the disease was refractory, from a patient treated with antithyroid drugs. The chain carries TRBV6-9 and TRBJ2-5; D uncertain. This clonotype was obtained from a female donor with Graves disease. The chain's CDR3 is CASSYTPVQETQYF. The CDR3 DNA reads TGTGCCAGCAGTTACACCCCCGTGCAGGAGACCCAGTACTTC.